Shown below are 21 T cell receptor beta chains from a single sample sequenced in a study of T cells in Graves' hyperthyroidism and ophthalmopathy. What was amplified from RNA transcripts were TCR beta CDR3 regions. HTBI primers were the set used in a first-round RT-PCR of the TCR CDR3. TCRdb fed the multiplex PCR reads into MiXCR, producing one record per CDR3 protein. The data hold approximately 370,000 distinct CDR3 sequences, with about 17% observed a single time. Sequencing was carried out using blood. These receptors were taken from a woman in her 30s with Graves' hyperthyroidism that later progressed to Graves' ophthalmopathy.

CDR3 protein: CSVRQTGELFF. The CDR3 DNA sequence: TGCAGCGTCCGACAGACCGGGGAGCTGTTTTTT. The V gene is TRBV29-1, the J gene TRBJ2-2; weak D call: TRBD1 (5 bases). Trimming removed 6 bases from V and 5 bases from J, with 7 bases in between. Germline-derived CDR1 and CDR2 are SQVTM and ANQGSEA. This CDR3 is built from 11 residues.

There are a few counts of this clonotype. As DNA, the CDR3 is TGTGCCAGCTCAACGGGACTAGCGGGACAAGAGACCCAGTACTTC. As protein: CASSTGLAGQETQYF. J is TRBJ2-5 and V is TRBV18, with TRBD2 matching 13 bases. This CDR3 spans 15 amino acids. Germline CDR1 reads KGHSH; CDR2 reads LQKENI. The ends lost 5 bases at V and 2 bases at J; junction bases unmatched: 2.

In this sample, this clonotype turned up many times. V and J are TRBV3-1 and TRBJ2-3; 7 nucleotides align to TRBD2. This CDR3 is 16 amino acids long. Germline trimming cut 4 bases from V and 2 bases from J; bases unmatched to any gene: 9. Germline values: CDR1 LGHDT, CDR2 YNNKEL (reference sequence). The CDR3, as DNA: TGTGCCAGCAGCCTCGGAGGACTAGACCACACAGATACGCAGTATTTT. This codes for CASSLGGLDHTDTQYF.

Many counts were recorded for this clonotype. This rearrangement joins TRBV5-1 to TRBJ2-7; D is unresolved. This CDR3 has 13 residues. The germline gives CDR1 SGHRS, CDR2 YFSETQ. V dropped 0 bases and J dropped 2 bases, with 6 bases sitting between them. CDR3 sequence reads: CASSLAPAYEQYF. In DNA, the CDR3 is TGCGCCAGCAGCTTGGCCCCGGCCTACGAGCAGTACTTC.

This clonotype was detected ten times or more. V gene TRBV24-1 combines with J gene TRBJ2-5; 7 positions match TRBD2. Germline V lookup: CDR1 KGHDR, CDR2 SFDVKD. Germline trimming cut 4 bases from V and 1 base from J; bases unmatched to any gene: 17. The CDR3 runs 19 residues. CDR3 nucleotide sequence: TGTGCCACCAGTGACCCGAGGGGTTTAGCACGGGGGGTCCAAGAGACCCAGTACTTC. This translates into CATSDPRGLARGVQETQYF.

This clonotype was observed at least ten times. The rearrangement joins TRBV19 to TRBJ1-1; TRBD1 aligns across 10 bases. The CDR3 extends over 15 amino acids. CDR1 LNHDA and CDR2 SQIVND come from the germline V gene (reference sequence). V was pared by 2 bases and J by 4 bases, with 4 bases of the junction left unmatched. The CDR3 region has the DNA TGTGCCAGTAGTATAATCGGGACAGGGGCCACTGAAGCTTTCTTT. Translating gives CASSIIGTGATEAFF.

This clonotype was detected many times. The rearrangement joins TRBV15 to TRBJ2-1, with 9 positions matching TRBD2. V dropped 5 bases and J dropped 3; count of bases not matched to a gene: 5. CDR1 is LNHNV and CDR2 is YYDKDF in the germline V gene (reference sequence). This CDR3 comprises 15 residues. The CDR3 coding sequence is TGTGCCACCAGCGGTGCGGGGGGGGGCTACAATGAGCAGTTCTTC. Translated, it gives CATSGAGGGYNEQFF.

This clonotype has more than one count but fewer than ten. A single base separates this from a much larger clone, so it may be a read error. The CDR3 nucleotides are TGTGCCAGCAAGATGCGGGGGGACACAAATACGCAGTATTTT. This sequence encodes CASKMRGDTNTQYF. The rearrangement uses TRBV2 and TRBJ2-3; 8 bases are shared with TRBD2. Germline lookup yields CDR1 SNHLY and CDR2 FYNNEI. The CDR3 has 14 amino acids.

In DNA, the CDR3 is TGTGCCAGTAGTATAATCCCCGTCTTTGGCATGAACACTGAAGCTTTCTTT. Translating it yields CASSIIPVFGMNTEAFF. V gene TRBV19 combines with J gene TRBJ1-1; D is unresolved. Trimming left V 2 bases short and J 0 bases short, with 16 bases between. Per germline, CDR1 LNHDA and CDR2 SQIVND (reference sequence). CDR3 length equals 17 residues. The full variable domain, rest sourced from reference TRBV19 and TRBJ1-1, is DGGITQSPKYLFRKEGQNVTLSCEQNLNHDAMYWYRQDPGQGLRLIYYSQIVNDFQKGDIAEGYSVSREKKESFPLTVTSAQKNPTAFYLCASSIIPVFGMNTEAFFGQGTRLTVV.

Comment on this clonotype: A much larger clonotype is one base distant, so this may be a read error. The rearrangement uses TRBV3-1 and TRBJ1-2; D is uncertain. The CDR3 sequence is 12 residues long. In germline, CDR1 is LGHDT, CDR2 YNNKEL (reference sequence). The chain's CDR3 is CASSPGGYGCTF. DNA of the CDR3: TGTGCCAGCAGCCCGGGAGGGTATGGCTGCACCTTC.

DNA of the CDR3: TGTGCCAGCTCACCAGATCCCCGAACCGGGGAGCTGTTTTTT. It yields the protein CASSPDPRTGELFF. This chain joins TRBV18 and TRBJ2-2; D not resolved. This CDR3 has 14 amino acids. Trimming stripped 2 bases from V and 5 bases from J, with 9 bases between. Per the germline V gene, CDR1 is KGHSH and CDR2 is LQKENI.

The rearrangement links TRBV7-9 to TRBJ1-4; 7 bases match TRBD1. Germline V gives CDR1 SEHNR, CDR2 FQNEAQ (reference sequence). The CDR3 sequence is 17 residues long. The junction had 11 bases not matched to a gene; V was cut back by 2 bases and J by 5 bases. CDR3 nucleotides: TGTGCCAGCAGCTTATACGAGACAGGGCTTAGAAATGAAAAACTGTTTTTT. Translation: CASSLYETGLRNEKLFF.

Many counts were recorded for this clonotype. The V and J genes are TRBV11-1 and TRBJ2-1; TRBD2 might be the D (6 bases). The CDR3 spans 20 residues. Germline CDR1 SGHAT, CDR2 FQDESV (reference sequence). The V gene lost 5 bases and the J gene lost 7 bases, with 33 bases spanning the gap. The CDR3 here is CASSLRPSGIPRRAGNEQFF. CDR3 coding DNA: TGTGCCAGCAGCCTAAGGCCCTCGGGGATCCCGCGTAGGGCGGGGAATGAGCAGTTCTTC.

This chain connects TRBV4-1 to TRBJ2-2; 7 bases agree with TRBD1. Germline loops: CDR1 MGHRA, CDR2 YSYEKL. V shed 1 base and J 7 bases; nucleotides not matched to a gene: 6. The length of the CDR3 is 15 residues. The CDR3 is CASSQAEQGLGELFF. In DNA form, the CDR3 reads TGCGCCAGCAGCCAAGCTGAACAGGGGCTCGGGGAGCTGTTTTTT.

This chain connects TRBV30 to TRBJ1-3; maybe TRBD1 (5 bases). The CDR3 runs 14 residues. Germline CDR1 is GTSNPN and CDR2 is SVGIG (reference sequence). V was clipped by 1 base and J by 0 bases, with 7 bases between them. In DNA, the CDR3 is TGTGCCTGGAGTGGGACACCCTCTGGAAACACCATATATTTT. Its translation: CAWSGTPSGNTIYF. Full variable domain (rest looked up from reference TRBV30 and TRBJ1-3): SQTIHQWPATLVQPVGSPLSLECTVEGTSNPNLYWYRQAAGRGLQLLFYSVGIGQISSEVPQNLSASRPQDRQFILSSKKLLLSDSGFYLCAWSGTPSGNTIYFGEGSWLTVV.

This clonotype was seen a few times. The chain employs TRBV29-1 and TRBJ1-1; D call uncertain. Germline V gives CDR1 SQVTM, CDR2 ANQGSEA. This CDR3 has 11 amino acids. Trimming took 5 bases from V and 3 from J, leaving 7 bases between them. The CDR3 DNA is TGCAGCGTTCGCTATTACACTGAAGCTTTCTTT. Protein: CSVRYYTEAFF.

In its sample, this clonotype was seen many times. The chain recombines TRBV9 with TRBJ1-2; D is undetermined. Trimming stripped 4 bases from V and 8 bases from J, with 18 bases between. Germline lookup yields CDR1 SGDLS and CDR2 YYNGEE. This CDR3 has 14 amino acids. The CDR3 here is CASSPEEAYPGYTF. The DNA of the CDR3 is TGTGCCAGCAGCCCCGAGGAGGCCTACCCCGGCTACACCTTC.

This clonotype has a count of ten or more. One end of the junction is discordant with germline, which a read error may explain. The chain uses TRBV7-8 and TRBJ2-7, with unresolved D. This CDR3 is built from 11 residues. Germline CDR1 SGHVS, CDR2 FQNEAQ. CDR3 residues: CASSVSYGQYF. Here the CDR3 DNA reads TGTGCCAGCAGCGTCTCCTACGGGCAGTACTTC.

This clonotype appeared many times. This chain connects TRBV5-1 to TRBJ1-1; D may be TRBD1 (6 bases). Germline V gene lookup returns CDR1 SGHRS and CDR2 YFSETQ. The CDR3 is made up of 16 amino acids. V gave up 4 bases and J gave up 6 bases, with 22 bases separating them. Here the CDR3 reads CASSREGGARHAEAFF. Written as DNA, the CDR3 is TGCGCCAGCAGCCGCGAGGGGGGGGCTCGGCACGCTGAAGCTTTCTTT.

This clonotype was found many times. The chain joins TRBV27 to TRBJ2-7, with D tentatively TRBD2 (6 bases). V lost 5 bases and J 2 bases, leaving 16 bases between the germline ends. Per germline, CDR1 MNHEY and CDR2 SMNVEV (reference sequence). The CDR3 sequence is 15 residues long. The CDR3, as DNA: TGTGCCAGCAGTAGCCGGGACTCAGACACCTACGAGCAGTACTTC. Amino acids: CASSSRDSDTYEQYF.

This chain uses TRBV4-1 with TRBJ2-7; D uncertain. Germline assignment: CDR1 MGHRA and CDR2 YSYEKL. CDR3 length: 13 amino acids. Trimming removed 0 bases from V and 5 bases from J, with 8 bases in between. The CDR3 protein is CASSQEGPDEQYF. The CDR3 DNA reads as TGCGCCAGCAGCCAAGAAGGGCCTGACGAGCAGTACTTC.